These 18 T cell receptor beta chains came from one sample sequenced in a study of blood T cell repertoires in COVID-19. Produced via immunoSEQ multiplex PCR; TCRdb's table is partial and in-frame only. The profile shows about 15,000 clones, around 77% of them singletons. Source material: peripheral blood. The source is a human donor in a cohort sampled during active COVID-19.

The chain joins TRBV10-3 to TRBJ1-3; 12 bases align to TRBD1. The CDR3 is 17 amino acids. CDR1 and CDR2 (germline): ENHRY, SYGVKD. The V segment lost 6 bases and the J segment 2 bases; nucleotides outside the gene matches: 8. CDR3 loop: CAISLTGTGGTGNTIYF. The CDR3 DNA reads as TGTGCCATCAGCCTAACTGGGACAGGGGGCACTGGAAACACCATATATTTT.

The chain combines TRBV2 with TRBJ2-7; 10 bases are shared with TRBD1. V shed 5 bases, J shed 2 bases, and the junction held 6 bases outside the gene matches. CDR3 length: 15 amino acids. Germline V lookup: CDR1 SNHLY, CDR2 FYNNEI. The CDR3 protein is CASSRGGQGPYEQYF. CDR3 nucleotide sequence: TGTGCCAGCAGTCGCGGGGGACAGGGGCCCTACGAGCAGTACTTC.

CDR3 in DNA: TGTGCCAGTAGTATCGGGGGGCGGTTCGAGACCCAGTACTTC. Amino acids: CASSIGGRFETQYF. The chain employs TRBV19 and TRBJ2-5; D might be TRBD2 (7 bases). V lost 3 bases and J lost 5, with 13 bases in between. CDR3 length equals 14 residues. The germline V gene encodes CDR1 LNHDA and CDR2 SQIVND (reference sequence).

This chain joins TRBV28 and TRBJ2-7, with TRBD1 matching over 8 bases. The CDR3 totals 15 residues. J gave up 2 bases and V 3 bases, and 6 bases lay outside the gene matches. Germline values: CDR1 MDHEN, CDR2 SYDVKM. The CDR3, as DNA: TGTGCCAGCAGTTTTAGGGGACAGGTGGCCTACGAGCAGTACTTC. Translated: CASSFRGQVAYEQYF.

DNA for the CDR3: TGTGCCAGCAGTCAACGACTAGGTGCCAATGGGTTCTTC. This gives the protein CASSQRLGANGFF. V usage is TRBV27 and J usage is TRBJ2-1; TRBD2 is a possible D gene (6 bases). V shed 5 bases and J shed 15 bases, with 20 bases lying between them. In germline, CDR1 is MNHEY, CDR2 SMNVEV (reference sequence). CDR3 length: 13 residues.

The CDR3 DNA sequence: TGTGCCAGTAGTATCCCAGCTGCGGGGGGGGGATCCCTCGCGGGAGATACGCAGTATTTT. It is translated as CASSIPAAGGGSLAGDTQYF. This chain uses TRBV19 with TRBJ2-3, with 9 bases aligning to TRBD2. CDR1 LNHDA and CDR2 SQIVND come from the germline V gene (reference sequence). The CDR3 sequence is 20 residues long. J gave up 5 bases and V 3 bases, and 21 bases lay outside the gene matches. The whole variable domain, filled in from reference TRBV19 and TRBJ2-3, reads DGGITQSPKYLFRKEGQNVTLSCEQNLNHDAMYWYRQDPGQGLRLIYYSQIVNDFQKGDIAEGYSVSREKKESFPLTVTSAQKNPTAFYLCASSIPAAGGGSLAGDTQYFGPGTRLTVL.

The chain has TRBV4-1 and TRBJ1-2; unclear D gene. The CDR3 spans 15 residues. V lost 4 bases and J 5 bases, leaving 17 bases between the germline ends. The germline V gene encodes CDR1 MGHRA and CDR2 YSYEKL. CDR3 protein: CASSRLPGGDYGYTF. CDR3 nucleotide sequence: TGCGCCAGCAGCCGACTACCAGGCGGGGATTATGGCTACACCTTC.

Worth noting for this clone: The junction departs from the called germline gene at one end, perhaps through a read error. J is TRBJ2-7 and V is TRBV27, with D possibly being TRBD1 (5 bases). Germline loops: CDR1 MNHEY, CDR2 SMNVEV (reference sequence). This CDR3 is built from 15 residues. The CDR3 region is CASSLSRVTVYEQYF. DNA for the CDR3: TGTGCCAGCAGTCTATCCCGCGTGACAGTCTACGAGCAGTACTTC.

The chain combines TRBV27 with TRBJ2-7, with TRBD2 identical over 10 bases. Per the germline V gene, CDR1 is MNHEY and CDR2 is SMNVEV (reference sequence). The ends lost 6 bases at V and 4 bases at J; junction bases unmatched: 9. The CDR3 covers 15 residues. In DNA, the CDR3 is TGTGCCAGCAGAGCGGGAGGGCCTGGGCTTTACGAGCAGTACTTC. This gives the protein CASRAGGPGLYEQYF.

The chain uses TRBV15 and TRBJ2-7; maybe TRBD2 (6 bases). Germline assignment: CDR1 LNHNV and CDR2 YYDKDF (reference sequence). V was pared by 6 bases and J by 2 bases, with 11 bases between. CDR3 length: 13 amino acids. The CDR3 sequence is CATRPAGTYEQYF. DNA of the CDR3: TGTGCCACCAGACCCGCGGGAACCTACGAGCAGTACTTC.

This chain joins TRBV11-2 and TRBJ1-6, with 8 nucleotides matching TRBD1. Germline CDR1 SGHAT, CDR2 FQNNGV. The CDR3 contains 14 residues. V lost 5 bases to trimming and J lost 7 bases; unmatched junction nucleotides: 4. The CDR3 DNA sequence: TGTGCCAGCAGCCGAGGGGACAGGAATTCACCCCTCCACTTT. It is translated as CASSRGDRNSPLHF.

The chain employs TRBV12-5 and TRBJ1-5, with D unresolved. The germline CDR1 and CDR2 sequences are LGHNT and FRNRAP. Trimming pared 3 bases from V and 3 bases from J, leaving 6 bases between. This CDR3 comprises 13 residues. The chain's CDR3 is CASGFRDNQPQHF. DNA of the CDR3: TGTGCTAGTGGTTTCCGGGACAATCAGCCCCAGCATTTT.

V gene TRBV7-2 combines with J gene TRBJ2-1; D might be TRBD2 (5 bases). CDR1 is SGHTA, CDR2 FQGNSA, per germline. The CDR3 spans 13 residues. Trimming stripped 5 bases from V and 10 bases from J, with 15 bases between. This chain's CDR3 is CASSAYLSGEQFF. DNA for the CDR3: TGTGCCAGCAGCGCATACCTATCGGGGGAGCAGTTCTTC.

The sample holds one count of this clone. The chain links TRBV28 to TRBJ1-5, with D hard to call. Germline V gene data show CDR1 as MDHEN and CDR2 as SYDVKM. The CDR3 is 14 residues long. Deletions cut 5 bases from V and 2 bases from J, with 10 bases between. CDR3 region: CASSRSFGNQPQHF. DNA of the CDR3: TGTGCCAGCAGTCGTTCTTTCGGCAATCAGCCCCAGCATTTT.

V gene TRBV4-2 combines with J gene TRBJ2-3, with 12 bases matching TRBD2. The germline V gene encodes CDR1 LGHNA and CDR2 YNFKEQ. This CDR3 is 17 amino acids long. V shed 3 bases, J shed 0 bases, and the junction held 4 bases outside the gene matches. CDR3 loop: CASSHRTSGASTDTQYF. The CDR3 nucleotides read TGTGCCAGCAGCCATAGGACTAGCGGGGCTAGCACAGATACGCAGTATTTT.

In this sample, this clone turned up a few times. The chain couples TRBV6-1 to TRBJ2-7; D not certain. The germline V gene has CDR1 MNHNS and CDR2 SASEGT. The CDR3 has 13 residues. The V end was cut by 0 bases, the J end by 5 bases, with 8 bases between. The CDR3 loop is CASSEAESHEQYF. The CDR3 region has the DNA TGTGCCAGCAGTGAAGCGGAGAGCCACGAGCAGTACTTC.

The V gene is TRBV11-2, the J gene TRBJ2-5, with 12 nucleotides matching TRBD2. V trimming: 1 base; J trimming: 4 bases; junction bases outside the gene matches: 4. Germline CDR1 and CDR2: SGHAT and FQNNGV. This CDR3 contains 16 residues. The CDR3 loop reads CASSLGTSGDGETQYF. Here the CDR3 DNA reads TGTGCCAGCAGCTTAGGGACTAGCGGGGATGGAGAGACCCAGTACTTC.

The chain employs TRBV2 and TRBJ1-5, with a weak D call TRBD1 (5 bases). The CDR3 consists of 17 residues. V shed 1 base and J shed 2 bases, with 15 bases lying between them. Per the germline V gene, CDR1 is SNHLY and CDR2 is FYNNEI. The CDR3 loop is CASSEVSGRAGNQPQHF. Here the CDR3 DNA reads TGTGCCAGCAGTGAAGTTTCGGGCAGGGCTGGCAATCAGCCCCAGCATTTT.